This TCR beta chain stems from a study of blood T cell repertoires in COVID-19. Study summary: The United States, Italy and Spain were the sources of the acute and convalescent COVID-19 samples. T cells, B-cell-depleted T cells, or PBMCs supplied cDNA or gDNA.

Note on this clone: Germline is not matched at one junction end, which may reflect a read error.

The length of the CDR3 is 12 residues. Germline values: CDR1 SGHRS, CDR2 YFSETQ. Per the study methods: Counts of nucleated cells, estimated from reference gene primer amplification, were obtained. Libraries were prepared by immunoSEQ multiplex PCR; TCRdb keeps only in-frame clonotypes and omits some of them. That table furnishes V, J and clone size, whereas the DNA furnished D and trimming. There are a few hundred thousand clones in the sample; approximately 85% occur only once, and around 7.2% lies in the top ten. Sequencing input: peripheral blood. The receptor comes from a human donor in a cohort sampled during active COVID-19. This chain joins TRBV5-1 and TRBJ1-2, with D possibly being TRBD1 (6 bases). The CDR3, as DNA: TGCGCCAGCAGTTTGGGAGGGGGTGGCTACACCTTC. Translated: CASSLGGGGYTF. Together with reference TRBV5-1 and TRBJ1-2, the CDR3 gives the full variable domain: KAGVTQTPRYLIKTRGQQVTLSCSPISGHRSVSWYQQTPGQGLQFLFEYFSETQRNKGNFPGRFSGRQFSNSRSEMNVSTLELGDSALYLCASSLGGGGYTFGSGTRLTVV.